The present entry profiles one T cell receptor (beta chain) with its context. Its antigen is not known. The data stem from a study of graft-versus-host responses after intestinal transplantation. Study background: Isolated intestinal, liver-intestinal, or multivisceral transplants were what recipients had.

Sequenced by immunoSEQ multiplex PCR; TCRdb stores in-frame clones only, minus some. The sample has about 93,000 clones, over 80% seen once. V lost 4 bases and J lost 7; bases outside the gene matches: 12. Looked up from germline, CDR1 is MGHRA and CDR2 is YSYEKL. The CDR3 spans 16 residues. This chain joins TRBV4-1 and TRBJ2-7; the match to TRBD2 covers 11 bases. Specimen: unstimulated CD8+ T cells sorted from spleen or lymph node cells, collected before intestinal transplant. The source is a human donor who received an intestinal transplant. CDR3 region: CASSLGAGLAVEEQYF. CDR3 in DNA: TGCGCCAGCAGCCTCGGAGCGGGACTAGCGGTTGAGGAGCAGTACTTC.